This T cell receptor (beta chain) was identified in a study of cytomegalovirus exposure and HLA in healthy donors. General study results and limits: Researchers reported from a later analysis that most CMV-associated TCR beta chains appeared HLA-restricted. Links to common viral pathogens appeared, in a later analysis, for several of the most significant clusters. Most observed TCR sequences were rare, whereas some public TCRs were detected in many donors.

Notes on this clone: Its specificity is not known.

With 60 Vbeta and 13 Jbeta primers, the PCR was carried out. Original data processing: Later work found 80 million to 85 million unique TCR beta chains, with about 10 million shared. Assay: immunoSEQ multiplex PCR; the TCRdb copy retains only in-frame clones and omits some. D and trimming come from the DNA, and the V and J calls and clone size come from that table. The table lists 100,000 to 150,000 clones, 75% to 85% of them singletons. Trimming stripped 5 bases from V and 5 bases from J, with 18 bases between. This CDR3 contains 15 residues. Germline CDR1 is PRHDT and CDR2 is FYEKMQ (reference sequence).

The J gene is TRBJ1-1, the V gene TRBV13; D gene unclear. Sequencing was carried out using PBMCs. The clonotype was recovered from a man younger than 40 in good health and CMV-seropositive. The CDR3 protein is CASSLQLRGGTEAFF. CDR3 nucleotides: TGTGCCAGCAGCCTCCAGCTCCGGGGTGGGACTGAAGCTTTCTTT.